The entry that follows covers one T cell receptor (beta chain) sequence. Single viable CD3+CD4+CD8-CD45RO+ cells were sorted as the memory CD4+ T cells. This sample is part of a study of memory CD4+ T cells and cytomegalovirus serostatus. CDR1 MDHEN and CDR2 SYDVKM come from the germline V gene. V lost 3 bases, J lost 7 bases, and 6 bases stayed unmatched. The CDR3 length is 14 residues. Clones were sequenced by immunoSEQ multiplex PCR, and TCRdb holds only the in-frame ones, with some missing. This sample yields over 40,000 clones, of which 70% to 75% are seen a single time; 0.9% to 1.5% belongs to the top ten.

The sample taken for sequencing was memory CD4+ T cells from blood. The V gene is TRBV28, the J gene TRBJ1-1; TRBD1 matches at 9 bases. This TCR was recovered from an adult in good health and CMV-seropositive. The chain's CDR3 is CASSFLTGGSEAFF. The DNA for the CDR3 is TGTGCCAGCAGTTTCTTGACAGGGGGTAGTGAAGCTTTCTTT.